This T cell receptor (beta chain) was found in a study of neurological immune-mediated disorders. In this sample, this clonotype turned up many times. Its antigen remains unidentified. General study findings and limits: Phylogenetically, 18 of 34 multiple sclerosis patients' repertoires fell into one related-CDR3 cluster, a possible signature. Private repertoires in all groups were suggested by the finding that expanded clones across subjects shared no CDR3 amino acid sequences.

Sequencing runs each yielded over 180 million TCR-beta sequences from 15-18 subjects. One entry per CDR3 protein, called by TCRdb with MiXCR from the 5' RACE reads. The sample lists some 43,000 distinct CDR3 sequences, about 2.5% occurring once. This TCR was sampled from a man younger than 40 with multiple sclerosis. The sequenced sample consisted of PBMCs.

The CDR3 nucleotides read TGTGCCAGCAGCGGGCAGGGGGCTCTGTACGAGCAGTACTTC. Amino acid sequence: CASSGQGALYEQYF. V gene TRBV5-8 combines with J gene TRBJ2-7; 8 bases map to TRBD1. The germline gives CDR1 SGHTS, CDR2 YDEGEE. Unmatched junction bases numbered 7, after V lost 4 bases and J lost 4 bases. The CDR3 consists of 14 residues.